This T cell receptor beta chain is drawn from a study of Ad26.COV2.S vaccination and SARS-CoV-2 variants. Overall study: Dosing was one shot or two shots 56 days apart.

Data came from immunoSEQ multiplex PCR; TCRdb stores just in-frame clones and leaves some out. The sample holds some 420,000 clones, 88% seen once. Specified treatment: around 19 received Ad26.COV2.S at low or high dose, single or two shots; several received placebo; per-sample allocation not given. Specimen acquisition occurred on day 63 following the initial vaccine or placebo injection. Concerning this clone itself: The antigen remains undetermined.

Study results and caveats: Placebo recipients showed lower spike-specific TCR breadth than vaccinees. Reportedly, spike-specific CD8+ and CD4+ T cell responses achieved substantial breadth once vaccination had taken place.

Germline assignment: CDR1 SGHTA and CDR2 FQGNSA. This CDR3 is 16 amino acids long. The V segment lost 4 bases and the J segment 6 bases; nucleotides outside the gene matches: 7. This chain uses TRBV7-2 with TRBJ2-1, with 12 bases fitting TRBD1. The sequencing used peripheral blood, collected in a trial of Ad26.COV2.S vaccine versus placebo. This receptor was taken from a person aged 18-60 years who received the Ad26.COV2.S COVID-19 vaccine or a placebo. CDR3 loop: CASSSTGTGGFNEQFF. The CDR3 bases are TGTGCCAGCAGCTCTACCGGGACAGGGGGCTTCAATGAGCAGTTCTTC.